The subject of this entry is one T cell receptor (beta chain). Its specificity is not known. This record comes from a study of cytomegalovirus exposure and HLA in healthy donors. General study findings and limits: A cluster of highly shared sequence variants was likely a sequencing artifact. Being productive about 87% or about 30% of the time was typical of most TCR beta V segments in an earlier analysis. The study found most TCR sequences rare, yet found some public TCRs in many donors. A few chains linked to CMV were shown in vitro to be specific for CMV antigens.

There are 12 residues in the CDR3. V was pared by 3 bases and J by 4 bases, with 7 bases between. The V gene's germline CDR1 is LNHDA and CDR2 SQIVND (reference sequence). Amplification used 60 Vbeta primers and 13 Jbeta primers. Clones were sequenced by immunoSEQ multiplex PCR, and TCRdb holds only the in-frame ones, with some missing. The top ten hold roughly 9.7% of the sample, which has 150,000 or so clones, approximately 80% seen once. Sequencing was performed on PBMCs. This sequence joins TRBV19 and TRBJ2-7; maybe TRBD2 (5 bases). The TCR comes from a man aged 18 to 30 in good health and CMV-seropositive. Here the CDR3 DNA reads TGTGCCAGTAGTATCTCGGGGTACGAGCAGTACTTC. As protein: CASSISGYEQYF.